At least ten counts were recorded for the clone carrying this T cell receptor (beta chain). Its antigen remains unknown. The data were obtained in a study of T-cell memory formation after mild COVID-19. Study-wide results and caveats: Researchers found some responding clones in pre-infection memory, a sign that cross-reactive memory joined.

V gave up 5 bases and J gave up 4 bases, with 14 bases separating them. This CDR3 is 15 amino acids long. TCRdb analysed the 5' RACE reads with MiXCR anew, one entry per CDR3 protein. The sample includes a few hundred thousand distinct CDR3 sequences, roughly a tenth of them seen just once. The chain carries TRBV12-3 or TRBV12-4 and TRBJ2-2; the D gene is possibly TRBD1 (6 bases). The sequencing sample was made of PBMCs or a T cell subset sorted from them (not recorded which). The receptor was isolated from a man aged 18 to 35 who had mild COVID-19 (a few samples of this study predate the infection). Cell type and time point are not known. The CDR3 here is CASSPWTVSTGELFF. The DNA for the CDR3 is TGTGCCAGCAGTCCTTGGACAGTTTCCACCGGGGAGCTGTTTTTT.